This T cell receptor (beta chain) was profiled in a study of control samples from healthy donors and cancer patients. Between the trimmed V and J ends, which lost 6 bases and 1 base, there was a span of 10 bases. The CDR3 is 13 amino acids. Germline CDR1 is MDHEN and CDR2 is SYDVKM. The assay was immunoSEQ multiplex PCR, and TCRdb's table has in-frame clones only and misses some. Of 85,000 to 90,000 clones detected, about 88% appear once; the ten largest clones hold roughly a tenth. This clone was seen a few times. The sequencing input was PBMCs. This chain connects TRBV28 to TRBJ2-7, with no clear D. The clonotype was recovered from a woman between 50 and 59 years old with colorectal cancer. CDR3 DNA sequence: TGTGCCAGCAGACCCCGACATTCCTACGAGCAGTACGTC. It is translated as CASRPRHSYEQYV.